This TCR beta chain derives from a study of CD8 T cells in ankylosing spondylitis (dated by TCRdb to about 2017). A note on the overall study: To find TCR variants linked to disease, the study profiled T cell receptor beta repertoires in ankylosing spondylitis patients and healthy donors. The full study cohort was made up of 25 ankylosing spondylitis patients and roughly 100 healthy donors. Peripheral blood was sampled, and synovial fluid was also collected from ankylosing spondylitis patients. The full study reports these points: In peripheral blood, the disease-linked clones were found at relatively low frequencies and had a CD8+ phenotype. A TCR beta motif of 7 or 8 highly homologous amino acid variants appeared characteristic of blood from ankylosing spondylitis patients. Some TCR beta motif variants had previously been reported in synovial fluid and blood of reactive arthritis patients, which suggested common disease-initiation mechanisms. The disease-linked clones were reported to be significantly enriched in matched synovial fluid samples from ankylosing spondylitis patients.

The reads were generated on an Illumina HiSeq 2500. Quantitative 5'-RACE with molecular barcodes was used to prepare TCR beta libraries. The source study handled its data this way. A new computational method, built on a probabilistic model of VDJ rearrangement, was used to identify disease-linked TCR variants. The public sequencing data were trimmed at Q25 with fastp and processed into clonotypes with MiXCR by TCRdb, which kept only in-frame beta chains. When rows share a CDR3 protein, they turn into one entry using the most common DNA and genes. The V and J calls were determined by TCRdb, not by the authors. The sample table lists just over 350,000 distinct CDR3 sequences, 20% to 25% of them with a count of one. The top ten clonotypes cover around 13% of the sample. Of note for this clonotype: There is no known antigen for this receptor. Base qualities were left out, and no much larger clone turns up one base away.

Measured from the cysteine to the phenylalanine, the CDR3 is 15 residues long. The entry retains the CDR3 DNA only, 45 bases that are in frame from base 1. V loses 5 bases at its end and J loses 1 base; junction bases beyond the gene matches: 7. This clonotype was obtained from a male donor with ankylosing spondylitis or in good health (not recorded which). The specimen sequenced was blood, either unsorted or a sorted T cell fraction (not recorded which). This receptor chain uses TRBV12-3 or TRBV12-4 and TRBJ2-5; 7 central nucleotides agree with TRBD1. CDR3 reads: CASSPTRDSQETQYF. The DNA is TGTGCCAGCAGTCCCACGAGGGACAGCCAAGAGACCCAGTACTTC.